A selection of T cell receptor beta chains follows, all from one sample in a study of PD-1 blockade in classical Hodgkin lymphoma. The method was immunoSEQ multiplex PCR; TCRdb's version includes in-frame clones alone and lacks a portion of them. The data contain more than 25,000 clones, around 80% of them seen just once; the ten biggest clones take up 0.5% to 0.65%. The sample consisted of CD4+ T cells from blood, taken before the fourth cycle of nivolumab. These receptors all stem from a human donor with classical Hodgkin lymphoma. CDR3s include the opening cysteine and the closing phenylalanine or tryptophan. The D gene is left open where the match is weak. The size of a clone is reported for some rows only, either as once, few or many, or as a class for expanded clones.

J gene: TRBJ1-5; D gene: -; CDR3 length: 15; V gene: TRBV6-6; clone size: -; CDR3 protein: CASSSRPGGNQPQHF; CDR3 DNA: TGTGCCAGCAGTTCTCGTCCAGGGGGCAATCAGCCCCAGCATTTT
J gene: TRBJ2-5; D gene: TRBD2; CDR3 length: 14; V gene: TRBV5-1; clone size: -; CDR3 protein: CASFLAGGKETQYF; CDR3 DNA: TGCGCCAGCTTCCTAGCGGGGGGTAAGGAGACCCAGTACTTC
J gene: TRBJ1-2; D gene: -; CDR3 length: 16; V gene: TRBV10-2; clone size: -; CDR3 protein: CASSGLDSLGDPLYTF; CDR3 DNA: TGCGCCAGCAGTGGACTCGACAGTTTAGGGGATCCACTCTACACCTTC
J gene: TRBJ2-7; D gene: -; CDR3 length: 14; V gene: TRBV5-1; clone size: -; CDR3 protein: CASSLQGSPYEQYF; CDR3 DNA: TGCGCCAGCAGCCTACAGGGCTCCCCCTACGAGCAGTACTTC
J gene: TRBJ2-7; D gene: -; CDR3 length: 14; V gene: TRBV5-1; clone size: few; CDR3 protein: CASSLEQGIYEQYF; CDR3 DNA: TGCGCCAGCAGCTTGGAACAGGGAATCTACGAGCAGTACTTC
J gene: TRBJ1-4; D gene: -; CDR3 length: 15; V gene: TRBV5-1; clone size: -; CDR3 protein: CASSLAGEVGEKLFF; CDR3 DNA: TGCGCCAGCAGCTTGGCGGGGGAGGTTGGTGAAAAACTGTTTTTT
J gene: TRBJ1-5; D gene: TRBD1; CDR3 length: 14; V gene: TRBV18; clone size: few; CDR3 protein: CASSPRDSDQPQHF; CDR3 DNA: TGTGCCAGCTCACCACGGGACAGTGATCAGCCCCAGCATTTT
J gene: TRBJ2-2; D gene: TRBD1; CDR3 length: 15; V gene: TRBV28; clone size: -; CDR3 protein: CASSTGQGVTGELFF; CDR3 DNA: TGTGCCAGCAGTACAGGACAGGGGGTCACCGGGGAGCTGTTTTTT
J gene: TRBJ1-5; D gene: -; CDR3 length: 15; V gene: TRBV30; clone size: -; CDR3 protein: CAWSAIGYSNQPQHF; CDR3 DNA: TGTGCCTGGAGTGCTATCGGATATAGCAATCAGCCCCAGCATTTT
J gene: TRBJ1-2; D gene: -; CDR3 length: 16; V gene: TRBV5-1; clone size: -; CDR3 protein: CASSLGPDREAYGYTF; CDR3 DNA: TGCGCCAGCAGCTTGGGTCCGGACAGAGAAGCCTATGGCTACACCTTC
J gene: TRBJ2-3; D gene: -; CDR3 length: 15; V gene: TRBV28; clone size: -; CDR3 protein: CASPPGATSTDTQYF; CDR3 DNA: TGTGCCAGCCCCCCTGGGGCCACTAGCACAGATACGCAGTATTTT